This T cell receptor (beta chain) originates from a study of early T cells in non-severe SARS-CoV-2 infection. Overall study context: Bulk RNA isolated from unsorted whole blood underwent sequencing; chains were not paired. Points from the study as a whole: VDJdb matching favored anti-spike CD8 responses, missing private and CD4 specificities.

Each single cDNA molecule received a unique molecular identifier. TCRdb reanalysed the 5' RACE reads using MiXCR and keeps one entry per CDR3 protein. Among some 27,000 distinct CDR3 sequences listed, about 4.2% were seen once. This clonotype was picked up many times. What it binds is not known. Sequenced sample: whole blood. This receptor was obtained from an adult who was a healthcare worker with PCR-confirmed SARS-CoV-2 infection or an uninfected control (not recorded which).

CDR3 sequence (DNA): TGCGCCAGCAGCCAACCCACAGGGAAGCGTCGCTACGAGCAGTACTTC. Protein: CASSQPTGKRRYEQYF. The chain combines TRBV4-1 with TRBJ2-7; D possibly corresponds to TRBD1 (6 bases). CDR3 length: 16 amino acids. Trimming removed 2 bases from V and 3 bases from J, with 17 bases in between. Germline V CDR1 and CDR2: MGHRA, YSYEKL.